This passage covers 19 T cell receptor beta chains from one sample sequenced in a study of blood T cell repertoires in COVID-19. Measured with immunoSEQ multiplex PCR; TCRdb has only the in-frame clones, and not every one. The sample lists more than 80,000 clones, less than 90% occurring once. The specimen sequenced was peripheral blood. The receptors were gathered from an elderly man with acute or convalescent COVID-19.

DNA of the CDR3: TGCGCCAGCAGCCAAGATCTGGCGGGCGTAATTACCTACGAGCAGTACTTC. Translating it yields CASSQDLAGVITYEQYF. This chain connects TRBV4-3 to TRBJ2-7; weak D call: TRBD2 (5 bases). Trimming removed 0 bases at V and 2 bases at J, with 17 bases between. The CDR3 is made up of 17 amino acids. Germline assignment: CDR1 LGHNA and CDR2 YSLEER.

The DNA for the CDR3 is TGTGCCAGCAGCCAACAAAGGGGGACTACCTACGAGCAGTACTTC. Translating gives CASSQQRGTTYEQYF. V gene TRBV4-2 combines with J gene TRBJ2-7, with D tentatively TRBD2 (7 bases). With 2 bases removed from V and 2 bases from J, the gap between germline ends came to 13 bases. The V gene's germline CDR1 is LGHNA and CDR2 YNFKEQ. The CDR3 is 15 residues long.

V is TRBV28 and J is TRBJ2-3; D possibly corresponds to TRBD2 (6 bases). Germline V gene lookup returns CDR1 MDHEN and CDR2 SYDVKM. This CDR3 comprises 14 residues. V lost 6 bases to trimming and J lost 5 bases, with 15 bases between them. As DNA, the CDR3 is TGTGCCAGCAGAGGAGGGATTGGGGTAGATACGCAGTATTTT. Its translation: CASRGGIGVDTQYF.

This chain uses TRBV10-1 with TRBJ1-5; D perhaps matches TRBD1 (6 bases). The V end lost 5 bases, the J end lost 0 bases, and 17 bases lay between the germline ends. Looked up from germline, CDR1 is WNHNN and CDR2 is SYGVQD (reference sequence). CDR3 length: 17 residues. CDR3 amino acids: CASSLYGTLNSNQPQHF. The DNA of the CDR3 is TGCGCCAGCAGTTTATACGGGACATTGAATAGCAATCAGCCCCAGCATTTT.

The V gene is TRBV6-5, the J gene TRBJ2-2; perhaps TRBD1 as D (7 bases). Germline V gives CDR1 MNHEY, CDR2 SVGAGI. Trimming shortened V by 7 bases and J by 4 bases, and 13 bases separated the two germline ends. The CDR3 is made up of 14 amino acids. CDR3 DNA sequence: TGTGCCAGCAAGGCAGGGGGGAGCACCGGGGAGCTGTTTTTT. This translates into CASKAGGSTGELFF.

The chain couples TRBV5-1 to TRBJ2-1, with TRBD2 identical over 9 bases. The germline CDR1 and CDR2 sequences are SGHRS and YFSETQ. The CDR3 loop spans 19 amino acids. J was trimmed by 8 bases and V by 4 bases; bases with no gene match: 22. CDR3 protein: CASSHWSLPSGKGNDEQFF. DNA for the CDR3: TGCGCCAGCAGCCATTGGTCTCTTCCTAGCGGGAAGGGAAACGATGAGCAGTTCTTC.

The chain has TRBV10-3 and TRBJ2-7; D not resolved. Trimming pared 6 bases from V and 5 bases from J, leaving 11 bases between. The germline V gene encodes CDR1 ENHRY and CDR2 SYGVKD. CDR3 length equals 12 residues. The CDR3, as DNA: TGTGCCATCAGCCCGAATGAGGACGAGCAGTACTTC. Residues: CAISPNEDEQYF.

The rearrangement uses TRBV3-1 (or the pseudogene TRBV3-2) and TRBJ2-1; 9 bases line up with TRBD2. V shed 1 base and J 5 bases; nucleotides not matched to a gene: 12. The CDR3 sequence is 18 residues long. Germline CDR1 and CDR2: LGHDT and YNNKEL (reference sequence). The CDR3 sequence is CASSQGPGGLAGHNEQFF. The CDR3 nucleotides are TGTGCCAGCAGCCAAGGGCCAGGGGGACTAGCAGGGCACAATGAGCAGTTCTTC.

The sample holds one count of this clone. The chain has TRBV7-9 and TRBJ2-1; D possibly corresponds to TRBD2 (6 bases). This CDR3 is 16 amino acids long. Germline assignment: CDR1 SEHNR and CDR2 FQNEAQ (reference sequence). The germline V and J ends were trimmed by 7 bases and 0 bases, with 16 bases remaining between them. CDR3 sequence: CASTGGGSRSYNEQFF. Written as DNA, the CDR3 is TGTGCCAGCACCGGGGGAGGCTCCCGCTCCTACAATGAGCAGTTCTTC.

This chain uses TRBV7-9 with TRBJ2-7; 9 bases are a match to TRBD1. The ends lost 6 bases at V and 4 bases at J; junction bases unmatched: 10. The CDR3 consists of 15 residues. The germline CDR1 and CDR2 sequences are SEHNR and FQNEAQ (reference sequence). The DNA for the CDR3 is TGTGCCAGCAGACCCGCCGGGACAGGGTGGTACGAGCAGTACTTC. It is translated as CASRPAGTGWYEQYF. Variable domain in full (rest from reference TRBV7-9 and TRBJ2-7): DTGVSQNPRHKITKRGQNVTFRCDPISEHNRLYWYRQTLGQGPEFLTYFQNEAQLEKSRLLSDRFSAERPKGSFSTLEIQRTEQGDSAMYLCASRPAGTGWYEQYFGPGTRLTVT.

The chain links TRBV28 to TRBJ1-5; possible D gene TRBD1, 5 bases. In germline, CDR1 is MDHEN, CDR2 SYDVKM. The V end lost 1 base, the J end lost 3 bases, and 16 bases lay between the germline ends. This CDR3 is built from 17 residues. The CDR3 bases are TGTGCCAGCAGTTTATTCCCACAGCCCAGGGACAATCAGCCCCAGCATTTT. Translating gives CASSLFPQPRDNQPQHF.

The chain links TRBV28 to TRBJ2-5; 7 bases agree with TRBD1. CDR1 MDHEN and CDR2 SYDVKM come from the germline V gene. V shed 3 bases and J 0 bases; nucleotides not matched to a gene: 4. The CDR3 sequence is 15 residues long. In DNA form, the CDR3 reads TGTGCCAGCAGTTTTGGGACAGAGAACCAAGAGACCCAGTACTTC. It codes for CASSFGTENQETQYF.

A word on this clone: The junction shows a germline mismatch at one end, possibly a read error. V gene TRBV4-2 combines with J gene TRBJ2-3; D gene ambiguous. Germline V gene sequence: CDR1 LGHNA, CDR2 YNFKEQ. The CDR3 has 13 residues. The CDR3 bases are TGTGCCAGCCGCCAGTCCGTCACAGATACGCAGTATTTT. Its protein is CASRQSVTDTQYF.

J is TRBJ2-5 and V is TRBV7-9; possibly TRBD1 for D (6 bases). Trimming shortened V by 10 bases and J by 5 bases, and 23 bases separated the two germline ends. The CDR3 totals 15 residues. Germline lookup yields CDR1 SEHNR and CDR2 FQNEAQ (reference sequence). The CDR3 loop reads CATSSSGTSGETQYF. As DNA, the CDR3 is TGTGCCACTTCTTCATCCGGGACAAGTGGGGAGACCCAGTACTTC.

The gene calls are TRBV6-5 and TRBJ1-1, with D unclear. The germline V gene has CDR1 MNHEY and CDR2 SVGAGI. V was clipped by 5 bases and J by 8 bases, with 21 bases between them. There are 15 residues in the CDR3. The CDR3, as DNA: TGTGCCAGCAGTCCCCGGGGATCCTATGACTCGGAAGCTTTCTTT. It is translated as CASSPRGSYDSEAFF.

The chain links TRBV27 to TRBJ2-7; 13 nucleotides align to TRBD2. This CDR3 spans 16 amino acids. J lost 4 bases, V lost 4 bases, and 7 bases had no gene match. CDR1 and CDR2 (germline): MNHEY, SMNVEV (reference sequence). This chain's CDR3 is CASSSGLAGERYEQYF. DNA for the CDR3: TGTGCCAGCAGTTCAGGACTAGCGGGAGAACGGTACGAGCAGTACTTC.

V and J are TRBV4-3 and TRBJ2-1; 11 bases agree with TRBD2. The CDR3 extends over 16 amino acids. Trimming removed 0 bases from V and 7 bases from J; junction bases left unmatched: 5. Germline CDR1 LGHNA, CDR2 YSLEER. The CDR3 spells CASSQESGLAANEQFF. In nucleotides, the CDR3 is TGCGCCAGCAGCCAAGAATCGGGACTAGCGGCAAATGAGCAGTTCTTC.

The chain recombines TRBV4-3 with TRBJ1-1; 8 bases align to TRBD1. V lost 1 base, J lost 5 bases, and 3 bases stayed unmatched. CDR3 length: 14 amino acids. The germline CDR1 and CDR2 sequences are LGHNA and YSLEER. CDR3 sequence reads: CASSQGQGWTEAFF. CDR3 DNA sequence: TGCGCCAGCAGCCAAGGACAGGGGTGGACTGAAGCTTTCTTT.

The chain links TRBV6-5 to TRBJ2-1; TRBD2 might be the D (5 bases). This CDR3 has 16 amino acids. Germline CDR1 and CDR2: MNHEY and SVGAGI. The V end was cut by 1 base, the J end by 5 bases, with 15 bases between. In nucleotides, the CDR3 is TGTGCCAGCAGTTACTGGCCGGGGTCGGCGAACAATGAGCAGTTCTTC. This encodes CASSYWPGSANNEQFF.